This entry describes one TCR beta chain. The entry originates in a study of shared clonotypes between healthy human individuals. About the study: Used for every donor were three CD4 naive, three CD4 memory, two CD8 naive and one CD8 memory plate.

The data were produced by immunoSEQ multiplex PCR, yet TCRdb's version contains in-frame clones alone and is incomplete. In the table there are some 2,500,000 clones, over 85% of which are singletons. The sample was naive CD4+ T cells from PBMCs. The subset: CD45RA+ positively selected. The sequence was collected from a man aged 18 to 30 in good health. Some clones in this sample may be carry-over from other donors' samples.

CDR3 DNA sequence: TGTGCCAGCAGTTTACAGACAGGGGGGTACTACGAGCAGTACTTC. Translating gives CASSLQTGGYYEQYF. This rearrangement joins TRBV28 to TRBJ2-7; 9 bases agree with TRBD1. The CDR3 runs 15 residues. CDR1 MDHEN and CDR2 SYDVKM come from the germline V gene. Trimming removed 2 bases from V and 3 bases from J; junction bases left unmatched: 5.